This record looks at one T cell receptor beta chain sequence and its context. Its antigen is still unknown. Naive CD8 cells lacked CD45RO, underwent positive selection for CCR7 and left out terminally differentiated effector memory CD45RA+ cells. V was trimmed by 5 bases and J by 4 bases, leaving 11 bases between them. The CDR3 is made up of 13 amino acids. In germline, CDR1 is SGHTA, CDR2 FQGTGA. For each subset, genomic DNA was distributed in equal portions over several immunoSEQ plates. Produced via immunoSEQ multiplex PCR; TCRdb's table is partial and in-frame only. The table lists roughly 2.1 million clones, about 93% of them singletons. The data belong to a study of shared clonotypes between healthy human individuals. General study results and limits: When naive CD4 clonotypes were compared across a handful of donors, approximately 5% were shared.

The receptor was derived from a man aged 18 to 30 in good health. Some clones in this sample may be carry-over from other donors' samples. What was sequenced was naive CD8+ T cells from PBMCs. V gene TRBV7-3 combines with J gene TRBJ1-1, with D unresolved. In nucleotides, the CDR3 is TGTGCCAGCAGCCTGGGCAACCCCACTGAAGCTTTCTTT. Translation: CASSLGNPTEAFF.